This T cell receptor beta chain was profiled in a study of shared clonotypes between healthy human individuals. About this clone itself: What it recognizes is unknown.

Study-wide results and limits: Generally, naive subsets came out with larger estimated richness than memory subsets. Investigators expected sequencing depth to affect clonotype sharing among donors.

CD45RO-negative cells were positively selected for CCR7, leaving out terminally differentiated effector memory CD45RA+ cells. The germline gives CDR1 MNHEY, CDR2 SMNVEV (reference sequence). This CDR3 spans 14 amino acids. Trimming cost V 4 bases and J 5 bases; bases outside gene matches: 7. The protocol was immunoSEQ multiplex PCR, while the TCRdb copy is restricted to in-frame clones and leaves out a portion. The repertoire includes 700,000 to 950,000 clones, 96% of them detected once, and under 0.25% sits in the top ten. The source of this sequence is a man younger than 40 in good health. V and J are TRBV27 and TRBJ2-7; 8 nucleotides agree with TRBD2. The sequenced sample consisted of naive CD8+ T cells sorted from blood. The CDR3 DNA sequence: TGTGCCAGCAGTTCGGGAGGGTCACGCCACGAGCAGTACTTC. Translation: CASSSGGSRHEQYF.